Listed here are 24 T cell receptor beta chains from one sample, sequenced in a study of cytomegalovirus exposure and HLA in healthy donors. In the PCR, 60 Vbeta and 13 Jbeta primers were used. Data came from immunoSEQ multiplex PCR; TCRdb stores just in-frame clones and leaves some out. The repertoire consists of around 130,000 clones, with around 8.5% occurring once and the leading ten covering 4.5% to 7%. Sequencing was done on a sample of PBMCs. The receptors shown here come from a man aged 35 to 55 in good health and CMV-seronegative.

Turning to this clone: Given the absence of the conserved phenylalanine or tryptophan at the CDR3 end, a read error is likely. The chain employs TRBV27 and TRBJ2-7; perhaps TRBD1 as D (6 bases). V was shortened by 0 bases and J by 0 bases, with 12 bases between the two germline ends. Per the germline V gene, CDR1 is MNHEY and CDR2 is SMNVEV (reference sequence). The CDR3 covers 16 residues. CDR3 residues: CASSLSVGGFSYEQYL. CDR3 DNA: TGTGCCAGCAGTTTATCGGTAGGGGGATTCTCCTACGAGCAGTACCTC.

This clone was observed a few times. The chain couples TRBV28 to TRBJ1-5; 11 positions agree with TRBD1. The CDR3 is made up of 14 amino acids. The V gene's germline CDR1 is MDHEN and CDR2 SYDVKM. Unmatched junction bases numbered 3, after V lost 3 bases and J lost 8 bases. This CDR3 reads CASSLGQGEKPQHF. CDR3 bases: TGTGCCAGCAGTTTGGGACAGGGGGAAAAGCCCCAGCATTTT.

This clone has just a few counts. V and J are TRBV19 and TRBJ1-5; the D gene is possibly TRBD1 (6 bases). CDR1 is LNHDA, CDR2 SQIVND, per germline (reference sequence). The CDR3 extends over 17 amino acids. Trimming pared 3 bases from V and 2 bases from J, leaving 17 bases between. The CDR3 reads CASSIEGRGDRNQPQHF. In DNA form, the CDR3 reads TGTGCCAGTAGTATCGAGGGCAGGGGAGATCGCAATCAGCCCCAGCATTTT.

This clone was seen a few times. V and J are TRBV6-1 and TRBJ2-7; TRBD1 is a possible D gene (5 bases). Trimming cost V 0 bases and J 5 bases, with 17 bases left between them. The CDR3 totals 16 residues. CDR1 MNHNS and CDR2 SASEGT come from the germline V gene. CDR3 DNA: TGTGCCAGCAGTGAAGCGGGGCGCTGGATGATTGACGAGCAGTACTTC. It codes for CASSEAGRWMIDEQYF.

This clone showed up just a few times. The J gene is TRBJ2-3, the V gene TRBV19, with 12 positions matching TRBD1. There are 16 residues in the CDR3. CDR1 and CDR2 from the germline V gene are LNHDA and SQIVND (reference sequence). After removal of 4 bases from V and 3 bases from J, the junction contained 5 bases not matched to a gene. This CDR3 reads CASSTGDRGLTDTQYF. CDR3 in DNA: TGTGCCAGTAGTACCGGGGACAGGGGGCTAACAGATACGCAGTATTTT.

There are a few counts of this clone. The rearrangement links TRBV5-1 to TRBJ2-7; 10 bases are shared with TRBD1. This CDR3 has 14 residues. The V segment lost 4 bases and the J segment 3 bases; nucleotides outside the gene matches: 4. Germline CDR1 SGHRS, CDR2 YFSETQ. CDR3 sequence reads: CASSPGTGDYEQYF. CDR3 sequence (DNA): TGCGCCAGCAGCCCCGGGACAGGGGACTACGAGCAGTACTTC.

This clone has more than one count but fewer than ten. The genes are TRBV25-1 and TRBJ1-2; unclear D gene. Germline V lookup: CDR1 MGHDK, CDR2 SYGVNS. CDR3 length: 13 residues. V lost 8 bases to trimming and J lost 1 base, with 11 bases between them. For the CDR3, the DNA is TGTGCCAGCTCCCCGACACTTAACTATGGCTACACCTTC. The encoded protein is CASSPTLNYGYTF.

The rearrangement links TRBV11-2 to TRBJ1-2, with D possibly being TRBD1 (5 bases). Trimming cost V 1 base and J 2 bases, with 14 bases left between them. The germline CDR1 and CDR2 sequences are SGHAT and FQNNGV. This CDR3 has 16 residues. CDR3 sequence (DNA): TGTGCCAGCAGCTTAGGGGGGGGGAGAAGGAACTATGGCTACACCTTC. Encoded protein: CASSLGGGRRNYGYTF.

The V and J genes are TRBV6-6 and TRBJ2-3; 10 positions match TRBD2. CDR3 length: 14 amino acids. Germline V gene sequence: CDR1 MNHNY, CDR2 SVGAGI (reference sequence). The junction had 5 bases not matched to a gene; V was cut back by 6 bases and J by 5 bases. The CDR3 DNA sequence: TGTGCCAGCAGGAGCGGGGGGGCGAAAGATACGCAGTATTTT. As protein: CASRSGGAKDTQYF.

In its sample, this clone was seen a few times. V usage is TRBV27 and J usage is TRBJ1-1, with 9 positions matching TRBD1. V lost 1 base to trimming and J lost 10 bases; unmatched junction nucleotides: 10. This CDR3 contains 15 residues. Germline-derived CDR1 and CDR2 are MNHEY and SMNVEV (reference sequence). For the CDR3, the DNA is TGTGCCAGCAGTTTATTGGGGACAGGGATCACCCCAGCTTTCTTT. As protein: CASSLLGTGITPAFF.

The genes are TRBV2 and TRBJ1-4; 8 bases fit TRBD1. The germline CDR1 and CDR2 sequences are SNHLY and FYNNEI. This CDR3 is built from 15 residues. V lost 5 bases, J lost 0 bases, and 2 bases stayed unmatched. The CDR3 region has the DNA TGTGCCAGCAGTCGGACAGGGCCAACTAATGAAAAACTGTTTTTT. Its protein product is CASSRTGPTNEKLFF.

This clone was seen a handful of times. The V and J genes are TRBV10-3 and TRBJ1-4; the match to TRBD1 covers 10 bases. Trimming cost V 4 bases and J 6 bases; bases outside gene matches: 11. The length of the CDR3 is 17 residues. CDR1 ENHRY and CDR2 SYGVKD come from the germline V gene. This CDR3 reads CAISAVPGQGWDEKLFF. The DNA for the CDR3 is TGTGCCATCAGTGCCGTCCCGGGACAGGGGTGGGATGAAAAACTGTTTTTT.

The V and J genes are TRBV10-2 and TRBJ2-5; tentatively, D is TRBD1 (5 bases). V was pared by 3 bases and J by 5 bases, with 10 bases between. The CDR3 has 13 amino acids. Germline CDR1 WSHSY, CDR2 SAAADI. The CDR3 loop is CASSDPGPETQYF. The CDR3 nucleotides are TGCGCCAGCAGTGACCCAGGGCCGGAGACCCAGTACTTC.

This clone was detected a few times. The J gene is TRBJ2-2, the V gene TRBV5-4; the match to TRBD1 covers 7 bases. J gave up 6 bases and V 6 bases, and 5 bases lay outside the gene matches. This CDR3 comprises 13 residues. Germline values: CDR1 SGHNT, CDR2 YYREEE (reference sequence). The CDR3 sequence is CASTWDSPGELFF. The CDR3 bases are TGTGCCAGCACCTGGGACAGTCCCGGGGAGCTGTTTTTT.

There are a few counts of this clone. This chain uses TRBV14 with TRBJ2-5, with D possibly TRBD2 on 6 matching bases. Germline lookup yields CDR1 SGHDN and CDR2 FVKESK. The CDR3 runs 16 residues. V lost 0 bases, J lost 2 bases, and 13 bases lay in between. The DNA for the CDR3 is TGTGCCAGCAGCCAAGACCCGCTAGCGCGGCAAGAGACCCAGTACTTC. This gives the protein CASSQDPLARQETQYF.

In this sample, this clone turned up a few times. The chain recombines TRBV18 with TRBJ2-7, with TRBD1 matching 10 bases. In germline, CDR1 is KGHSH, CDR2 LQKENI. J gave up 3 bases and V 3 bases, and 2 bases lay outside the gene matches. There are 14 residues in the CDR3. The chain's CDR3 is CASSPTGGDYEQYF. Here the CDR3 DNA reads TGTGCCAGCTCACCGACAGGGGGCGACTACGAGCAGTACTTC.

The rearrangement joins TRBV4-3 to TRBJ2-3; 11 bases are a match to TRBD1. The V gene end was trimmed by 3 bases and the J gene end by 2 bases; junction bases not matched to a gene: 4. In germline, CDR1 is LGHNA, CDR2 YSLEER. The CDR3 contains 16 residues. The CDR3 bases are TGCGCCAGCAGCCATGGGACAGGGGGGCCCACAGATACGCAGTATTTT. Its translation is CASSHGTGGPTDTQYF.

The chain carries TRBV6-6 and TRBJ1-2; D possibly corresponds to TRBD1 (6 bases). With 2 bases removed from V and 8 bases from J, the gap between germline ends came to 15 bases. The germline V gene encodes CDR1 MNHNY and CDR2 SVGAGI (reference sequence). The CDR3 loop spans 14 amino acids. The CDR3 nucleotides are TGTGCCAGCAGTTACGGAACAGGGTTGGACGGCTACACCTTC. This gives the protein CASSYGTGLDGYTF.

The gene calls are TRBV2 and TRBJ2-5, with D possibly matching TRBD2 (6 bases). V was pared by 4 bases and J by 5 bases, with 11 bases between. Germline values: CDR1 SNHLY, CDR2 FYNNEI. This CDR3 contains 13 residues. For the CDR3, the DNA is TGTGCCAGCAGTGGGACCAGCGGGGAGACCCAGTACTTC. Translated: CASSGTSGETQYF.

A few counts support this clone. The V and J genes are TRBV11-2 and TRBJ1-3, with D hard to call. The CDR3 has 13 amino acids. Germline CDR1 and CDR2: SGHAT and FQNNGV. V lost 3 bases, J lost 5 bases, and 8 bases lay in between. CDR3: CASSFPGRNTIYF. DNA of the CDR3: TGTGCCAGCAGCTTTCCAGGAAGAAACACCATATATTTT.

The CDR3 loop is CASSFQQGATGELFF. CDR3 sequence (DNA): TGTGCCAGCAGCTTCCAACAGGGGGCAACCGGGGAGCTGTTTTTT. V and J are TRBV7-9 and TRBJ2-2; 9 positions match TRBD1. The ends lost 3 bases at V and 5 bases at J; junction bases unmatched: 4. This CDR3 has 15 amino acids. CDR1 SEHNR and CDR2 FQNEAQ come from the germline V gene (reference sequence).

The chain uses TRBV6-4 and TRBJ2-6, with 7 positions matching TRBD1. The CDR3 is 15 amino acids. In germline, CDR1 is MRHNA, CDR2 SNTAGT. The V gene end was trimmed by 3 bases and the J gene end by 4 bases; junction bases not matched to a gene: 3. The CDR3 region has the DNA TGTGCCAGCAGTGAGAAGGGGGCCGGGGCCAACGTCCTGACTTTC. Amino acid sequence: CASSEKGAGANVLTF.

The chain couples TRBV9 to TRBJ2-7; tentatively, D is TRBD1 (6 bases). V gave up 1 base and J gave up 6 bases, with 17 bases separating them. CDR1 is SGDLS, CDR2 YYNGEE, per germline. The CDR3 extends over 15 amino acids. The DNA for the CDR3 is TGTGCCAGCAGCGTAACGGCAGGGGAGTACGCCGAGCAGTACTTC. Translated, it gives CASSVTAGEYAEQYF.

The chain joins TRBV7-2 to TRBJ2-1; D gene ambiguous. The germline V and J ends were trimmed by 3 bases and 4 bases, with 4 bases remaining between them. The CDR3 covers 12 residues. Germline values: CDR1 SGHTA, CDR2 FQGNSA. CDR3 loop: CASSFTYNEQFF. DNA of the CDR3: TGTGCCAGCAGCTTTACTTACAATGAGCAGTTCTTC.